Below are 23 T cell receptor beta chains sequenced from a single sample in a study of cytomegalovirus exposure and HLA in healthy donors. The PCR was carried out with 60 Vbeta primers and 13 Jbeta primers. TCRdb keeps only in-frame clones here, not all; method: immunoSEQ multiplex PCR. The data hold 100,000 to 150,000 clones, with roughly 80% observed a single time. The sample taken for sequencing was PBMCs. The receptors were gathered from a woman aged 40 to 50 in good health and CMV-seronegative.

The chain is built from TRBV21-1 and TRBJ1-5; no DNA check was done on the table's D call, TRBD1. TRBV21-1 is classified as a pseudogene. This CDR3 is built from 18 residues. The CDR3 bases are TGTGCCAGCAGCAAAGCGCACTCAGGGTCCACACACAATCAGCCCCAGCATTTT. Amino acid sequence: CASSKAHSGSTHNQPQHF.

V gene TRBV10-3 combines with J gene TRBJ1-2, with TRBD1 matching 9 bases. The V and J ends lost 5 bases and 7 bases, in that order; junction bases with no gene match: 8. The CDR3 loop spans 14 amino acids. The germline V gene encodes CDR1 ENHRY and CDR2 SYGVKD. The CDR3 nucleotides are TGTGCCATCAGTCCTACGGACAGGGGTTCTGGCTACACCTTC. This gives the protein CAISPTDRGSGYTF.

The V and J genes are TRBV27 and TRBJ2-5, with 7 nucleotides matching TRBD2. Germline V CDR1 and CDR2: MNHEY, SMNVEV (reference sequence). J was trimmed by 4 bases and V by 0 bases; bases with no gene match: 2. The CDR3 length is 14 residues. For the CDR3, the DNA is TGTGCCAGCAGTTTATCAGCGGGGAGAGAGACCCAGTACTTC. Amino acids: CASSLSAGRETQYF.

The genes are TRBV7-3 and TRBJ2-7, with 7 bases lining up with TRBD1. The CDR3 covers 14 residues. Germline CDR1 is SGHTA and CDR2 is FQGTGA. With 0 bases clipped from V and 5 bases from J, the junction kept 4 bases outside the gene matches. The CDR3, as DNA: TGTGCCAGCAGCTTAACCGAGGGGGCTGACGAGCAGTACTTC. This codes for CASSLTEGADEQYF.

This clone was counted only a few times. This chain uses TRBV5-6 with TRBJ1-2; 11 positions agree with TRBD1. V shed 3 bases, J shed 4 bases, and the junction held 2 bases outside the gene matches. CDR3 length: 14 residues. Germline CDR1 reads SGHDT; CDR2 reads YYEEEE. In nucleotides, the CDR3 is TGTGCCAGCAGCTCGGGGACAGGGGGCTATGGCTACACCTTC. Amino acid sequence: CASSSGTGGYGYTF.

Only a few counts were recorded for this clone. The chain combines TRBV6-5 with TRBJ1-6, with a tentative D call TRBD1 (6 bases). Germline V lookup: CDR1 MNHEY, CDR2 SVGAGI. The CDR3 covers 13 residues. V lost 8 bases, J lost 7 bases, and 12 bases lay in between. The CDR3: CASAGTRNSPLHF. In nucleotides, the CDR3 is TGTGCCAGCGCCGGGACAAGGAATTCACCCCTCCACTTT.

This sequence joins TRBV28 and TRBJ1-1, with 8 bases identical to TRBD1. The ends lost 2 bases at V and 4 bases at J; junction bases unmatched: 9. Germline V gene data show CDR1 as MDHEN and CDR2 as SYDVKM. This CDR3 is 16 amino acids long. DNA for the CDR3: TGTGCCAGCAGTTTACCGAACGCAGGGGGCGTCACTGAAGCTTTCTTT. This codes for CASSLPNAGGVTEAFF.

The V and J genes are TRBV10-3 and TRBJ1-5, with a weak D call TRBD1 (6 bases). The V and J ends lost 2 bases and 9 bases respectively, with 17 bases between them. Per the germline V gene, CDR1 is ENHRY and CDR2 is SYGVKD. CDR3 length: 15 amino acids. CDR3 sequence (DNA): TGTGCCATCAGTGAGAATACAGGGAAAGGGAGGCCCCAGCATTTT. It yields the protein CAISENTGKGRPQHF.

A remark on this clone: Sequence at one end of the junction differs from germline and may be a read error. The chain has TRBV6-4 and TRBJ2-1, with D possibly being TRBD2 (6 bases). The germline CDR1 and CDR2 sequences are MRHNA and SNTAGT. There are 13 residues in the CDR3. CDR3 sequence: CASSNSRGGEQFF. As DNA, the CDR3 is TGTGCCAGCAGTAACTCTAGGGGAGGTGAGCAGTTCTTC.

V gene TRBV6-1 combines with J gene TRBJ2-2, with 11 bases matching TRBD2. With V trimmed by 4 bases and J by 3 bases, 4 bases remained unmatched. This CDR3 has 16 residues. Germline V gene lookup returns CDR1 MNHNS and CDR2 SASEGT. The CDR3 bases are TGTGCCAGCAGTGTTAGCGGGAGGGGGGACACCGGGGAGCTGTTTTTT. Translated: CASSVSGRGDTGELFF.

This clone has a handful of counts. The chain has TRBV19 and TRBJ1-1, with unresolved D. V dropped 9 bases and J dropped 0 bases, with 11 bases sitting between them. CDR1 and CDR2 from the germline V gene are LNHDA and SQIVND (reference sequence). The CDR3 spans 13 residues. The CDR3 nucleotides read TGTGCCAGCCGGGAAGGGTTGAACACTGAAGCTTTCTTT. Its translation: CASREGLNTEAFF. Supplemented by reference TRBV19 and TRBJ1-1, the full variable domain reads DGGITQSPKYLFRKEGQNVTLSCEQNLNHDAMYWYRQDPGQGLRLIYYSQIVNDFQKGDIAEGYSVSREKKESFPLTVTSAQKNPTAFYLCASREGLNTEAFFGQGTRLTVV.

The chain couples TRBV13 to TRBJ1-1; D unresolved. Germline assignment: CDR1 PRHDT and CDR2 FYEKMQ (reference sequence). This CDR3 has 15 residues. V was trimmed by 0 bases and J by 4 bases, leaving 12 bases between them. The CDR3 DNA reads TGTGCCAGCAGCTTAGGCGAGGTTGCGACCACTGAAGCTTTCTTT. This translates into CASSLGEVATTEAFF. The variable domain in full, with the rest retrieved from reference TRBV13 and TRBJ1-1, is AAGVIQSPRHLIKEKRETATLKCYPIPRHDTVYWYQQGPGQDPQFLISFYEKMQSDKGSIPDRFSAQQFSDYHSELNMSSLELGDSALYFCASSLGEVATTEAFFGQGTRLTVV.

J is TRBJ1-2 and V is TRBV28; 10 positions agree with TRBD1. CDR1 is MDHEN and CDR2 is SYDVKM in the germline V gene. This CDR3 region has 14 residues. V trimming: 6 bases; J trimming: 4 bases; junction bases outside the gene matches: 5. The CDR3 nucleotides read TGTGCCAGCAGCCCCGGACAGGGGGGCTATGGCTACACCTTC. Translated, it gives CASSPGQGGYGYTF.

This chain links TRBV9 with TRBJ2-7; unclear D gene. The V and J ends lost 4 bases and 5 bases respectively, with 13 bases between them. Germline CDR1 reads SGDLS; CDR2 reads YYNGEE. The CDR3 totals 13 residues. CDR3 protein: CASSPPSPDEQYF. DNA for the CDR3: TGTGCCAGCAGCCCCCCAAGTCCGGACGAGCAGTACTTC.

The V and J genes are TRBV11-2 and TRBJ1-5; possibly TRBD1 for D (5 bases). Germline CDR1 and CDR2: SGHAT and FQNNGV. Trimming cost V 8 bases and J 2 bases, with 10 bases left between them. The CDR3 contains 13 residues. DNA of the CDR3: TGTGCCAGCCGCAGGGATGGCAATCAGCCCCAGCATTTT. This encodes CASRRDGNQPQHF.

In DNA form, the CDR3 reads TGTGCCAGCAGTTCCCCAGGATATGGCTACACCTTC. It translates to CASSSPGYGYTF. The chain carries TRBV28 and TRBJ1-2, with D unresolved. Trimming left V 4 bases short and J 5 bases short, with 8 bases between. The CDR3 extends over 12 amino acids. CDR1 is MDHEN and CDR2 is SYDVKM in the germline V gene.

This clone appeared a few times. The chain recombines TRBV6-5 with TRBJ1-1; D is perhaps TRBD1 (6 bases). The CDR3 contains 15 residues. Germline V gives CDR1 MNHEY, CDR2 SVGAGI. V lost 4 bases, J lost 7 bases, and 19 bases lay in between. CDR3 DNA sequence: TGTGCCAGCAGTTCGTATGGGGGCGGACCGGGTGAAGCTTTCTTT. Its translation is CASSSYGGGPGEAFF.

The chain uses TRBV4-1 and TRBJ1-5; 9 positions agree with TRBD1. Germline V lookup: CDR1 MGHRA, CDR2 YSYEKL. This CDR3 is built from 15 residues. Trimming cost V 4 bases and J 4 bases; bases outside gene matches: 5. The CDR3 DNA sequence: TGCGCCAGCAGCCGCACAGGGGGCGAGAATCAGCCCCAGCATTTT. This translates into CASSRTGGENQPQHF.

This rearrangement joins TRBV7-6 to TRBJ2-1, with 11 bases that match TRBD2. V was clipped by 3 bases and J by 3 bases; unmatched bases: 7. Germline V gene lookup returns CDR1 SGHVS and CDR2 FNYEAQ. The CDR3 covers 17 residues. CDR3 protein: CASSFSTSGTNYNEQFF. CDR3 sequence (DNA): TGTGCCAGCAGCTTCTCGACTAGCGGGACTAACTACAATGAGCAGTTCTTC.

Comment on this clone: The junction and the germline gene differ at one end; a read error may be behind it. This chain joins TRBV7-9 and TRBJ1-6; D unclear. Germline V gene sequence: CDR1 SEHNR, CDR2 FQNEAQ (reference sequence). This CDR3 is built from 12 residues. The DNA for the CDR3 is TGTTCCAGCAGCTTAGGAGGTTCACCCCTCCACTTT. It specifies CSSSLGGSPLHF.

The rearrangement joins TRBV5-4 to TRBJ1-1; 9 nucleotides match TRBD1. V was pared by 4 bases and J by 5 bases, with 6 bases of the junction left unmatched. This CDR3 region has 14 residues. Germline values: CDR1 SGHNT, CDR2 YYREEE (reference sequence). CDR3 sequence: CASSQGQGRTEAFF. The CDR3 DNA reads as TGTGCCAGCAGCCAAGGACAGGGGAGAACTGAAGCTTTCTTT.

This clone was picked up a small number of times. This CDR3 is CASSLPGNTEAFF. In nucleotides, the CDR3 is TGTGCCAGCAGCTTACCGGGGAACACTGAAGCTTTCTTT. The V call is TRBV7-6, the J call TRBJ1-1; D uncertain. CDR1 and CDR2 (germline): SGHVS, FNYEAQ. V shed 2 bases and J shed 1 base, with 5 bases lying between them. CDR3 size: 13 residues.

This clone was recorded a few times. The V and J genes are TRBV9 and TRBJ1-6, with D unresolved. Per germline, CDR1 SGDLS and CDR2 YYNGEE. The germline V and J ends were trimmed by 0 bases and 5 bases, with 9 bases remaining between them. The CDR3 is 15 amino acids. CDR3 residues: CASSVESGNNSPLHF. The CDR3 nucleotides are TGTGCCAGCAGCGTAGAGAGCGGGAATAATTCACCCCTCCACTTT.